The entry below gives a single T cell receptor beta chain sequence along with its context. This record belongs to a study of cytomegalovirus exposure and HLA in healthy donors. The wider study: There were 85 million or so unique TCRs (from HLA-typed donors) in an early data release. Just over 80% of a few hundred genotyped donors fell in the Caucasian-associated ancestry cluster.

13 Jbeta primers and 60 Vbeta primers were used for the PCR. Here immunoSEQ multiplex PCR was the method, and the copy in TCRdb shows in-frame clones only, minus some. The repertoire table contains 50,000 to 70,000 clones. Germline V CDR1 and CDR2: SEHNR, FQNEAQ (reference sequence). Trimming cost V 4 bases and J 7 bases, with 19 bases left between them. This CDR3 is built from 16 residues. Sequencing was performed on PBMCs. This sequence joins TRBV7-9 and TRBJ2-2, with TRBD2 as a possible D gene (6 bases). This TCR derives from a woman between 18 and 30 years old in good health and CMV-seronegative. The CDR3 coding sequence is TGTGCCAGCAGCTCGTCCCCCGGACTATACGGCGGGGAGCTGTTTTTT. It specifies CASSSSPGLYGGELFF.